This record covers a single TCR beta chain. Its antigen is undetermined. These data belong to a study of cytomegalovirus exposure and HLA in healthy donors. Study-wide points: TCR beta V- and J-gene trimming was later associated with a missense DCLRE1C variant.

In germline, CDR1 is MNHNY, CDR2 SVGAGI (reference sequence). This CDR3 has 16 residues. V shed 0 bases, J shed 7 bases, and the junction held 9 bases outside the gene matches. PCR amplification relied on 60 Vbeta primers (plus 13 Jbeta primers). This table comes from immunoSEQ multiplex PCR, and its TCRdb copy is limited to in-frame clones, with some not included. The sample lists about 200,000 clones, about 77% seen once, with just under 3% in the top ten. Sequenced input: PBMCs. The source of this sequence is a young woman in good health and CMV-seronegative. This chain connects TRBV6-6 to TRBJ2-1; 7 nucleotides match TRBD2. CDR3: CASSYSAGLGGNEQFF. The DNA of the CDR3 is TGTGCCAGCAGTTACTCGGCGGGACTCGGGGGGAATGAGCAGTTCTTC.